The 30 T cell receptor beta chains given below trace back to one sample, sequenced in a study of T-cell memory formation after mild COVID-19. MiXCR was run by TCRdb on the 5' RACE reads, yielding one entry per CDR3 protein. The table records more than 120,000 distinct CDR3 sequences, roughly 6.3% of them present only once. The sequenced material came from PBMCs or a T cell subset sorted from them (not recorded which). These receptors originate from an adult woman who had mild COVID-19 (a few samples of this study predate the infection). Cell type and time point are not known.

This clonotype was seen more than once but under ten times. The gene calls are TRBV11-2 and TRBJ2-2; TRBD2 might be the D (7 bases). V lost 8 bases and J 4 bases, leaving 14 bases between the germline ends. This CDR3 spans 14 amino acids. The V gene's germline CDR1 is SGHAT and CDR2 FQNNGV. The CDR3, as DNA: TGTGCCAGCGGCCTACGGGGGGCCACCGGGGAGCTGTTTTTT. The encoded protein is CASGLRGATGELFF. Supplemented by reference TRBV11-2 and TRBJ2-2, the full variable domain reads EAGVAQSPRYKIIEKRQSVAFWCNPISGHATLYWYQQILGQGPKLLIQFQNNGVVDDSQLPKDRFSAERLKGVDSTLKIQPAKLEDSAVYLCASGLRGATGELFFGEGSRLTVL.

V usage is TRBV27 and J usage is TRBJ2-6; TRBD1 is a possible D gene (5 bases). V shed 4 bases and J shed 4 bases, with 11 bases lying between them. CDR1 is MNHEY, CDR2 SMNVEV, per germline (reference sequence). The CDR3 has 15 amino acids. The CDR3, as DNA: TGTGCCAGCAGTTCCCCAGGGTCCGGGGCCAACGTCCTGACTTTC. Translation: CASSSPGSGANVLTF.

The genes are TRBV14 and TRBJ2-3; 7 bases are a match to TRBD1. CDR1 and CDR2 from the germline V gene are SGHDN and FVKESK. CDR3 length: 12 residues. V gave up 6 bases and J gave up 4 bases; unmatched junction bases: 1. CDR3 sequence (DNA): TGTGCCAGCAGTACAGGGGCAGATACGCAGTATTTT. Translating gives CASSTGADTQYF.

The V call is TRBV20-1, the J call TRBJ2-1; TRBD1 matches 7 bases. Germline loops: CDR1 DFQATT, CDR2 SNEGSKA (reference sequence). The V gene end was trimmed by 6 bases and the J gene end by 9 bases; junction bases not matched to a gene: 17. There are 15 residues in the CDR3. CDR3: CSAYSFRDRHSEQFF. The CDR3, as DNA: TGCAGTGCCTATTCCTTCCGGGACAGACACAGTGAGCAGTTCTTC.

This clonotype was observed many times. An end of the junction differs from the germline gene, which may be a read error. The chain combines TRBV7-9 with TRBJ2-7; D gene unclear. This CDR3 is 11 amino acids long. Looked up from germline, CDR1 is SEHNR and CDR2 is FQNEAQ (reference sequence). The CDR3, as DNA: TGTGCCAGCAGCTTAGGGGTATTGAGAGACTTC. The encoded protein is CASSLGVLRDF. Looking up the rest from reference TRBV7-9 and TRBJ2-7 gives the full variable domain: DTGVSQNPRHKITKRGQNVTFRCDPISEHNRLYWYRQTLGQGPEFLTYFQNEAQLEKSRLLSDRFSAERPKGSFSTLEIQRTEQGDSAMYLCASSLGVLRDFGPGTRLTVT.

The chain uses TRBV19 and TRBJ2-7; 10 nucleotides line up with TRBD2. V dropped 4 bases and J dropped 2; count of bases not matched to a gene: 5. Per germline, CDR1 LNHDA and CDR2 SQIVND (reference sequence). The CDR3 loop spans 15 amino acids. CDR3 in amino acids: CASSKSAGGPYEQYF. The CDR3 nucleotides are TGTGCCAGTAGTAAATCAGCGGGGGGGCCCTACGAGCAGTACTTC.

This clonotype was recorded a few times. This chain joins TRBV29-1 and TRBJ1-2; D remains unclear. The germline CDR1 and CDR2 sequences are SQVTM and ANQGSEA. This CDR3 has 14 residues. V was shortened by 3 bases and J by 0 bases, with 11 bases between the two germline ends. The DNA for the CDR3 is TGCAGCGTTGAGGTGCGGCCTTCTAACTATGGCTACACCTTC. Its protein is CSVEVRPSNYGYTF.

The V call is TRBV4-1, the J call TRBJ2-3; TRBD2 might be the D (6 bases). This CDR3 has 16 residues. Trimming took 0 bases from V and 6 from J, leaving 16 bases between them. Germline-derived CDR1 and CDR2 are MGHRA and YSYEKL. The CDR3: CASSQDRTAGWDTQYF. CDR3 sequence (DNA): TGCGCCAGCAGCCAAGATCGGACGGCGGGGTGGGATACGCAGTATTTT.

This clonotype has a handful of counts. This rearrangement joins TRBV5-1 to TRBJ1-4; the D is unclear. The V end lost 3 bases, the J end lost 1 base, and 13 bases lay between the germline ends. The CDR3 contains 16 residues. Germline values: CDR1 SGHRS, CDR2 YFSETQ. This chain's CDR3 is CASSSGWVETNEKLFF. The CDR3 DNA reads as TGCGCCAGCAGCTCGGGATGGGTGGAAACTAATGAAAAACTGTTTTTT.

This clonotype showed up many times. V usage is TRBV12-3 or TRBV12-4 and J usage is TRBJ2-2; 9 bases fit TRBD2. The V gene end was trimmed by 8 bases and the J gene end by 0 bases; junction bases not matched to a gene: 13. The CDR3 is 18 amino acids. As DNA, the CDR3 is TGTGCCAGCCAATTTGTATATTTAGCGGGGGCGAACACCGGGGAGCTGTTTTTT. This sequence encodes CASQFVYLAGANTGELFF.

This clonotype has ten or more counts. V and J are TRBV5-5 and TRBJ1-5; D possibly corresponds to TRBD1 (6 bases). CDR1 is SGHKS and CDR2 is YYEKEE in the germline V gene (reference sequence). The CDR3 sequence is 12 residues long. Trimming pared 1 base from V and 12 bases from J, leaving 11 bases between. CDR3 in amino acids: CASSLPGGLQHF. CDR3 DNA sequence: TGTGCCAGCAGCTTGCCCGGGGGGCTCCAGCATTTT.

There are many counts of this clonotype. This chain connects TRBV18 to TRBJ2-3; weak D call: TRBD1 (5 bases). CDR1 is KGHSH, CDR2 LQKENI, per germline. The CDR3 length is 16 residues. Trimming took off 3 bases at V and 1 base at J, with 14 bases between the two ends. The CDR3 loop is CASSPNQGVGTDTQYF. CDR3 nucleotides: TGTGCCAGCTCACCGAACCAGGGCGTGGGCACAGATACGCAGTATTTT.

The chain has TRBV12-3 or TRBV12-4 and TRBJ1-2; possible D gene TRBD1, 5 bases. The CDR3 extends over 18 amino acids. Trimming pared 6 bases from V and 0 bases from J, leaving 23 bases between. The DNA of the CDR3 is TGTGCCAGCAGAAAGGCACTGGGGACCCAGCTATCTAACTATGGCTACACCTTC. This codes for CASRKALGTQLSNYGYTF.

This clonotype was counted a few times. The rearrangement links TRBV11-3 to TRBJ2-2; tentatively, D is TRBD1 or TRBD2 (5 bases each). Germline V CDR1 and CDR2: SGHNT, YENEEA. V lost 6 bases and J lost 6, with 14 bases in between. CDR3 length: 14 amino acids. The CDR3 nucleotides are TGTGCCAGCAGACGAAAGGGGAGCCCCGGGGAGCTGTTTTTT. It encodes CASRRKGSPGELFF.

The V call is TRBV12-3 or TRBV12-4, the J call TRBJ1-1; the D is unclear. Trimming stripped 4 bases from V and 4 bases from J, with 13 bases between. The CDR3 length is 14 residues. In nucleotides, the CDR3 is TGTGCCAGCAGTTCGACAAGCGAATTCACTGAAGCTTTCTTT. Protein: CASSSTSEFTEAFF.

The chain couples TRBV4-2 to TRBJ1-2, with 7 bases that match TRBD1. This CDR3 contains 15 residues. V trimming: 2 bases; J trimming: 3 bases; junction bases outside the gene matches: 6. Germline values: CDR1 LGHNA, CDR2 YNFKEQ. CDR3 nucleotide sequence: TGTGCCAGCAGCCAACTTGGACAGGAGGACTATGGCTACACCTTC. Protein product: CASSQLGQEDYGYTF.

This chain uses TRBV7-2 with TRBJ2-7; TRBD2 aligns across 9 bases. Germline assignment: CDR1 SGHTA and CDR2 FQGNSA. The CDR3 is made up of 15 amino acids. Trimming cost V 5 bases and J 0 bases; bases outside gene matches: 5. The CDR3 DNA reads as TGTGCCAGCAGCCGCCAGCGGGGGGACTCCTACGAGCAGTACTTC. Residues: CASSRQRGDSYEQYF.

In its sample, this clonotype was seen many times. This chain uses TRBV4-1 with TRBJ1-5; unclear D gene. V was clipped by 3 bases and J by 6 bases, with 12 bases between them. The CDR3 sequence is 14 residues long. CDR1 MGHRA and CDR2 YSYEKL come from the germline V gene. CDR3 protein: CASSQGMLGQPQHF. In DNA, the CDR3 is TGCGCCAGCAGCCAGGGAATGCTCGGTCAGCCCCAGCATTTT.

This clonotype was seen many times. The rearrangement uses TRBV5-1 and TRBJ2-7; D is ambiguous. Between the trimmed V and J ends, which lost 2 bases and 4 bases, there was a span of 10 bases. Germline CDR1 and CDR2: SGHRS and YFSETQ. The CDR3 covers 13 residues. CDR3 sequence: CASSFGDIYEQYF. The CDR3 DNA follows: TGCGCCAGCAGCTTTGGAGATATTTACGAGCAGTACTTC.

This clonotype came up many times. For the CDR3, the DNA is TGTGCCAGCAGTCCAGGACTCTCCCGCACAGATACGCAGTATTTT. This translates into CASSPGLSRTDTQYF. The J gene is TRBJ2-3, the V gene TRBV14, with TRBD2 as a possible D gene (5 bases). CDR3 size: 15 residues. The V and J ends lost 6 bases and 1 base respectively, with 14 bases between them. Per the germline V gene, CDR1 is SGHDN and CDR2 is FVKESK.

This clonotype was picked up a small number of times. The chain's CDR3 is CASSGGDSSGNTIYF. CDR3 sequence (DNA): TGTGCCAGCAGCGGTGGGGACAGCTCTGGAAACACCATATATTTT. This chain connects TRBV9 to TRBJ1-3; 7 bases map to TRBD1. The germline V gene encodes CDR1 SGDLS and CDR2 YYNGEE. This CDR3 region has 15 residues. V lost 3 bases, J lost 0 bases, and 3 bases stayed unmatched.

This clonotype was recorded at least ten times. The V and J genes are TRBV5-5 and TRBJ2-5, with 8 bases lining up with TRBD1. The germline gives CDR1 SGHKS, CDR2 YYEKEE (reference sequence). The length of the CDR3 is 13 residues. V shed 4 bases, J shed 4 bases, and the junction held 3 bases outside the gene matches. The CDR3: CASSGGQGETQYF. In DNA, the CDR3 is TGTGCCAGCAGCGGTGGACAGGGAGAGACCCAGTACTTC.

At least ten counts were recorded for this clonotype. The J gene is TRBJ2-1, the V gene TRBV7-9; D remains unclear. The CDR3 is 15 residues long. V lost 0 bases and J 6 bases, leaving 12 bases between the germline ends. Germline loops: CDR1 SEHNR, CDR2 FQNEAQ (reference sequence). CDR3 bases: TGTGCCAGCAGCTTAGCGTTCGGTCCGTCCAATGAGCAGTTCTTC. Its protein is CASSLAFGPSNEQFF.

This clonotype was seen many times. The J gene is TRBJ2-5, the V gene TRBV7-2; perhaps TRBD2 as D (6 bases). Per germline, CDR1 SGHTA and CDR2 FQGNSA. The CDR3 length is 16 residues. V lost 5 bases, J lost 4 bases, and 20 bases lay in between. The CDR3 sequence: CASSAQGGIYLETQYF. DNA for the CDR3: TGTGCCAGCAGCGCCCAGGGCGGGATTTATTTAGAGACCCAGTACTTC.

In this sample, this clonotype turned up a few times. V gene TRBV5-5 combines with J gene TRBJ2-7, with D unclear. V shed 2 bases and J shed 1 base, with 7 bases lying between them. The germline gives CDR1 SGHKS, CDR2 YYEKEE (reference sequence). The CDR3 runs to 13 residues. The CDR3 nucleotides read TGTGCCAGCAGCTTTATGGCATCCTACGAGCAGTACTTC. Translating it yields CASSFMASYEQYF.

This clonotype has more than one count but fewer than ten. This CDR3 is CATSDGRSNEQFF. As DNA, the CDR3 is TGTGCCACCAGTGATGGGAGATCCAATGAGCAGTTCTTC. The V call is TRBV24-1, the J call TRBJ2-1; a weak D match, TRBD2 (5 bases). The germline gives CDR1 KGHDR, CDR2 SFDVKD. With 3 bases removed from V and 6 bases from J, the gap between germline ends came to 8 bases. The CDR3 has 13 residues.

This chain uses TRBV9 with TRBJ2-1; TRBD2 matches at 9 bases. From germline, CDR1 is SGDLS and CDR2 YYNGEE. J gave up 3 bases and V 3 bases, and 22 bases lay outside the gene matches. This CDR3 is built from 21 residues. DNA of the CDR3: TGTGCCAGCAGCGCCCGACTAAGAGCGGGGGGTCCAGGGCGCTTCTACAATGAGCAGTTCTTC. It translates to CASSARLRAGGPGRFYNEQFF.

This clonotype was seen a handful of times. The chain links TRBV30 to TRBJ1-6; 9 bases map to TRBD1. The CDR3 is 16 amino acids. V was pared by 3 bases and J by 7 bases, with 10 bases of the junction left unmatched. Germline V gene sequence: CDR1 GTSNPN, CDR2 SVGIG (reference sequence). CDR3 DNA: TGTGCCTGGAGGGAATGGACAGGGGCACCGAATTCACCCCTCCACTTT. Translating gives CAWREWTGAPNSPLHF.

The sample holds many counts of this clonotype. The chain has TRBV20-1 and TRBJ2-5; 8 nucleotides line up with TRBD2. After removal of 6 bases from V and 5 bases from J, the junction contained 14 bases not matched to a gene. This CDR3 is 15 amino acids long. Germline V CDR1 and CDR2: DFQATT, SNEGSKA (reference sequence). This chain's CDR3 is CSATTRTSTGETQYF. The CDR3 DNA reads as TGCAGTGCAACGACCCGGACTAGCACGGGGGAGACCCAGTACTTC.

This clonotype was observed at least ten times. This chain uses TRBV4-2 with TRBJ2-5; TRBD1 matches at 7 bases. CDR3 length: 14 residues. V gave up 4 bases and J gave up 2 bases; unmatched junction bases: 4. The V gene's germline CDR1 is LGHNA and CDR2 YNFKEQ. This CDR3 is CASSPPGQQETQYF. CDR3 coding DNA: TGTGCCAGCAGCCCGCCGGGACAGCAAGAGACCCAGTACTTC.